This TCR beta chain stems from a study of radiotherapy plus CTLA-4 blockade in lung cancer. The wider study: Of the patients, 15% to 20% showed objective responses and roughly 30% attained disease control.

The repertoire was sequenced with immunoSEQ multiplex PCR; TCRdb's copy has only in-frame clones and lacks some. The sample contains some 67,000 clones, about 72% of which appear only once. CDR1 is MNHEY, CDR2 SVGAGI, per germline. The CDR3 has 14 residues. Trimming took 6 bases from V and 7 from J; bases not matched to a gene: 6. The chain is built from TRBV6-5 and TRBJ2-5; 12 nucleotides match TRBD2. The sequence came from a human donor with non-small cell lung cancer whose response to radiotherapy plus ipilimumab could not be evaluated. Some clones in this sample may be carry-over from other donors' samples. Sequenced material: peripheral blood, taken from a patient treated with radiotherapy plus ipilimumab. The CDR3 DNA follows: TGTGCCAGCAGCCCTAGCGGGGGGGCCTCGACCCAGTACTTC. It yields the protein CASSPSGGASTQYF.